This T cell receptor (beta chain) was identified in a study of T cells in Graves' hyperthyroidism and ophthalmopathy. The overall study: Peripheral blood collection took place at initial diagnosis, before any treatment. The study's findings and limits: It was a median around 6 months before onset that the model predicted ophthalmopathy. Using 13 V-J features, a model discriminated ophthalmopathy from stable hyperthyroidism.

The source of the PBMCs was over 8.5 ml of fresh peripheral blood. This clonotype has at least ten counts. Its antigen is unknown. TCR beta CDR3 regions were amplified from RNA. A first-round RT-PCR of the TCR CDR3 used the HTBI primer set. TCRdb reanalysed the multiplex PCR reads using MiXCR and keeps one entry per CDR3 protein. The sample lists approximately 300,000 distinct CDR3 sequences; about a sixth were seen once. Germline lookup yields CDR1 DFQATT and CDR2 SNEGSKA (reference sequence). The CDR3 covers 19 residues. Trimming left V 0 bases short and J 0 bases short, with 24 bases between. Material for sequencing was blood. The chain combines TRBV20-1 with TRBJ2-7; perhaps TRBD1 as D (5 bases). The origin of this receptor is a woman aged 60 to 75 with Graves' ophthalmopathy. The CDR3 DNA reads as TGCAGTGCTAGAGACCGCCCGGCAGGGTGGATGGCAAGCTCCTACGAGCAGTACTTC. The encoded protein is CSARDRPAGWMASSYEQYF.